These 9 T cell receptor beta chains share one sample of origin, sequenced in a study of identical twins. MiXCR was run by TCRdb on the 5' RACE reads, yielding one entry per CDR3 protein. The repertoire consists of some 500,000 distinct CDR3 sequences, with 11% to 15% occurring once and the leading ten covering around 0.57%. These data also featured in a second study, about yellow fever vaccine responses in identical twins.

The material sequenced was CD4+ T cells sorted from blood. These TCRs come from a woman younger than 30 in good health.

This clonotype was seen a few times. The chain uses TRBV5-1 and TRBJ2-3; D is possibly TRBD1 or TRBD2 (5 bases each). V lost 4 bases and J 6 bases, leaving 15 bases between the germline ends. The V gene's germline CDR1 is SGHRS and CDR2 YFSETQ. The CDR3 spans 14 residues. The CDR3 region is CASSKGPGGDTQYF. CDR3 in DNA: TGCGCCAGCAGCAAGGGACCCGGCGGGGATACGCAGTATTTT.

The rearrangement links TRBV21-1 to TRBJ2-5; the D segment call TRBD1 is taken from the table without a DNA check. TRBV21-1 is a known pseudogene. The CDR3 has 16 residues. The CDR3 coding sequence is TGTGCCAGCAGCAAAGACGAGCCACCCAGGGGAGAGACCCAGTACTTC. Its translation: CASSKDEPPRGETQYF.

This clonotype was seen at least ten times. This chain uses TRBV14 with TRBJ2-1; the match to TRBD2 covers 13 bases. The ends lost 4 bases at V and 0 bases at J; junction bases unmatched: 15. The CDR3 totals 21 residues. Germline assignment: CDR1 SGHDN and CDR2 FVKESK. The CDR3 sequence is CASSPGTSGVPYLSSYNEQFF. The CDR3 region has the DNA TGTGCCAGCAGCCCCGGGACTAGCGGGGTGCCCTACCTAAGCTCCTACAATGAGCAGTTCTTC.

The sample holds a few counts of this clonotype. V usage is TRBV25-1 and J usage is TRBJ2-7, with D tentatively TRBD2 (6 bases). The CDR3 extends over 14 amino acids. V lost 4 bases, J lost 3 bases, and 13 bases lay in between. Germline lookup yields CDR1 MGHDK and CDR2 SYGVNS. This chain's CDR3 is CASSVPSEGYEQYF. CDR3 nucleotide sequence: TGTGCCAGCAGTGTACCCTCGGAGGGCTACGAGCAGTACTTC.

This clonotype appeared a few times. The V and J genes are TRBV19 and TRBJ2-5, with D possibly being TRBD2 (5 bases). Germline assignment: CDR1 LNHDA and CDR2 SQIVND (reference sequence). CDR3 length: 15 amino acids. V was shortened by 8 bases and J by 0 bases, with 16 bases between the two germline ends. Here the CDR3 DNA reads TGTGCCAGTTCGAAGCGGCAGAGGTACCAAGAGACCCAGTACTTC. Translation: CASSKRQRYQETQYF.

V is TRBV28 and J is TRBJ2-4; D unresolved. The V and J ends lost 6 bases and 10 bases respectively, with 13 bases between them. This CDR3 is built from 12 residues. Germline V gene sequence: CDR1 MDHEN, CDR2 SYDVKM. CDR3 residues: CASRSLLGIQYF. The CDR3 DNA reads TGTGCCAGCAGGTCGCTTCTGGGTATTCAGTACTTC.

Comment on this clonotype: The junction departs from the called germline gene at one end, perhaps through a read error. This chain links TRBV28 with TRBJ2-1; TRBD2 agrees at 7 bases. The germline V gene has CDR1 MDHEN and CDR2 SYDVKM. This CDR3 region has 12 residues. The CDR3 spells CASCLRGREQFF. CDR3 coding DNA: TGTGCCAGCTGTTTGCGGGGGAGGGAGCAGTTCTTC. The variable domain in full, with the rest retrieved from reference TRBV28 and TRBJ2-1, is DVKVTQSSRYLVKRTGEKVFLECVQDMDHENMFWYRQDPGLGLRLIYFSYDVKMKEKGDIPEGYSVSREKKERFSLILESASTNQTSMYLCASCLRGREQFFGPGTRLTVL.

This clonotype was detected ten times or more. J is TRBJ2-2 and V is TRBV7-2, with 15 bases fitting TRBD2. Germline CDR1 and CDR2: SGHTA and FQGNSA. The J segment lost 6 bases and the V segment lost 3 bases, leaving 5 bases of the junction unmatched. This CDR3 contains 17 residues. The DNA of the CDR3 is TGTGCCAGCAGCTTGACCGGGACTAGCGGGAGGTCCGGGGAGCTGTTTTTT. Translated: CASSLTGTSGRSGELFF.

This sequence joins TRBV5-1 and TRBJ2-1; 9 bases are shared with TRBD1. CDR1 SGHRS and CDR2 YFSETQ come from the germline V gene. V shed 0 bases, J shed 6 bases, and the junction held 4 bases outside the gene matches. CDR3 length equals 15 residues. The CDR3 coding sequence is TGCGCCAGCAGCTTGGTCGGACAGGGGAGCAATGAGCAGTTCTTC. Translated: CASSLVGQGSNEQFF.